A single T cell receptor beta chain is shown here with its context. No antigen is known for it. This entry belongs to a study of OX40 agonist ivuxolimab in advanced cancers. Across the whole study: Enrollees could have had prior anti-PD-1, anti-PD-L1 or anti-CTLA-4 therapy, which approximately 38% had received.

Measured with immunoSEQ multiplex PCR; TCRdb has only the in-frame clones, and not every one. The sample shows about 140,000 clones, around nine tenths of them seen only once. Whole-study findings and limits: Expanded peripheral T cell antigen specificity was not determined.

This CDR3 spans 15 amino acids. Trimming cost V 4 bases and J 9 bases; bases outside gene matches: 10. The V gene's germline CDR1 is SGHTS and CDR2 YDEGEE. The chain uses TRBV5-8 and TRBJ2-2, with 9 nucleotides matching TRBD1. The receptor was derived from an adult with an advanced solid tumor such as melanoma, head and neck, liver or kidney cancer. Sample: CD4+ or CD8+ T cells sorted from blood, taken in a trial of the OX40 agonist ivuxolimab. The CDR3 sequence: CASSPGQGKDRELFF. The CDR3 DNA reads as TGTGCCAGCAGCCCCGGACAGGGGAAAGACCGGGAGCTGTTTTTT.